This passage covers 32 T cell receptor beta chains from one sample sequenced in a study of T cell repertoires in cytomegalovirus infection. For these receptors, no antigen is known. A single record per CDR3 protein comes from TCRdb applying MiXCR to the reads. The table lists approximately 730,000 distinct CDR3 sequences, roughly a third of them singletons. The sample consisted of cultured PBMCs, taken from culture after CMV antigen stimulation. Source of these receptors: a human donor in good health (CMV status not recorded). Some clones in this sample may be carry-over from other donors' samples.

The chain couples TRBV10-3 to TRBJ2-5, with TRBD1 identical over 8 bases. CDR1 and CDR2 from the germline V gene are ENHRY and SYGVKD. The CDR3 length is 17 residues. The trim removed 0 bases at V and 3 bases at J, leaving 9 bases unmatched. In DNA, the CDR3 is TGTGCCATCAGTGAGTCTCGCTTTGGGACAGGAGAAGAGACCCAGTACTTC. This gives the protein CAISESRFGTGEETQYF.

The V and J genes are TRBV20-1 and TRBJ2-7; D gene ambiguous. The V end lost 0 bases, the J end lost 3 bases, and 9 bases lay between the germline ends. Germline loops: CDR1 DFQATT, CDR2 SNEGSKA (reference sequence). CDR3 length: 13 amino acids. In nucleotides, the CDR3 is TGCAGTGCTAGAGATCTTCGTGGCTACGAGCAGTACTTC. Amino acid sequence: CSARDLRGYEQYF.

This clonotype was found a few times. The chain carries TRBV11-2 and TRBJ2-3, with D maybe TRBD2 (6 bases). The length of the CDR3 is 14 residues. Germline CDR1 SGHAT, CDR2 FQNNGV. Between the trimmed V and J ends, which lost 6 bases and 2 bases, there was a span of 12 bases. The DNA of the CDR3 is TGTGCCAGCAGACGGGACTTTTTCACAGATACGCAGTATTTT. This translates into CASRRDFFTDTQYF.

This chain joins TRBV15 and TRBJ2-5; 8 nucleotides match TRBD1. With 1 base clipped from V and 4 bases from J, the junction kept 8 bases outside the gene matches. This CDR3 region has 16 residues. Germline assignment: CDR1 LNHNV and CDR2 YYDKDF (reference sequence). As DNA, the CDR3 is TGTGCCACCAGCAGAGGGGGGTCGGGACAGGCAGAGACCCAGTACTTC. This sequence encodes CATSRGGSGQAETQYF.

This clonotype was recorded many times. The chain combines TRBV7-8 with TRBJ2-3; 9 bases are a match to TRBD2. Per germline, CDR1 SGHVS and CDR2 FQNEAQ. V lost 2 bases, J lost 3 bases, and 12 bases stayed unmatched. CDR3 size: 18 residues. The CDR3 reads CASSLSAGGTSTTDTQYF. In DNA form, the CDR3 reads TGTGCCAGCAGCTTAAGCGCGGGGGGGACTAGTACAACAGATACGCAGTATTTT.

V is TRBV27 and J is TRBJ1-1, with TRBD1 matching 7 bases. Unmatched junction bases numbered 13, after V lost 3 bases and J lost 12 bases. This CDR3 comprises 14 residues. Germline lookup yields CDR1 MNHEY and CDR2 SMNVEV (reference sequence). The CDR3 here is CASSLGTVSAVSFF. CDR3 sequence (DNA): TGTGCCAGCAGTTTGGGGACAGTCTCCGCGGTATCTTTCTTT.

This clonotype was counted at least ten times. The V gene is TRBV12-3 or TRBV12-4, the J gene TRBJ2-7; the D is unclear. The CDR3 runs 12 residues. The V and J ends lost 6 bases and 0 bases respectively, with 6 bases between them. In nucleotides, the CDR3 is TGTGCCAGCAGGGGAAGCTCCTACGAGCAGTACTTC. Translating it yields CASRGSSYEQYF.

This clonotype was detected a few times. Here the CDR3 reads CASRKLEPYNEQFF. CDR3 sequence (DNA): TGTGCCAGCAGAAAGTTGGAACCCTACAATGAGCAGTTCTTC. V usage is TRBV7-7 and J usage is TRBJ2-1; D remains unclear. Per the germline V gene, CDR1 is SSHAT and CDR2 is FNYEAQ (reference sequence). This CDR3 contains 14 residues. The ends were cut back, 6 bases at V and 2 bases at J, with 11 bases in the middle.

This clonotype was counted a few times. The chain links TRBV20-1 to TRBJ2-5; TRBD2 agrees at 10 bases. CDR3 length: 14 amino acids. Looked up from germline, CDR1 is DFQATT and CDR2 is SNEGSKA (reference sequence). V trimming: 5 bases; J trimming: 3 bases; junction bases outside the gene matches: 6. The CDR3 is CSAERGGYKETQYF. The CDR3, as DNA: TGCAGTGCTGAGCGGGGGGGATACAAAGAGACCCAGTACTTC.

This clonotype was observed many times. The V call is TRBV7-2, the J call TRBJ2-3; D not resolved. V gave up 2 bases and J gave up 0 bases, with 6 bases separating them. CDR1 is SGHTA and CDR2 is FQGNSA in the germline V gene. The CDR3 has 14 residues. The CDR3 DNA sequence: TGTGCCAGCAGCTTAACGCAGAGCACAGATACGCAGTATTTT. Its translation: CASSLTQSTDTQYF.

In this sample, this clonotype turned up a few times. V and J are TRBV29-1 and TRBJ2-7; TRBD1 agrees at 7 bases. Germline CDR1 reads SQVTM; CDR2 reads ANQGSEA. The CDR3 has 14 amino acids. Germline trimming cut 6 bases from V and 0 bases from J; bases unmatched to any gene: 8. The CDR3 nucleotides read TGCAGCGTAAGGGACAGTAGAGGCTCCTACGAGCAGTACTTC. Its translation: CSVRDSRGSYEQYF.

There are many counts of this clonotype. V and J are TRBV12-3 or TRBV12-4 and TRBJ2-4; no firm D call. CDR3 length: 13 residues. V shed 1 base and J shed 0 bases, with 1 base lying between them. Here the CDR3 DNA reads TGTGCCAGCAGTTTAGGAGCCAAAAACATTCAGTACTTC. It codes for CASSLGAKNIQYF.

This clonotype was seen only a few times. V gene TRBV6-2 or TRBV6-3 combines with J gene TRBJ2-6; D gene uncertain. Germline loops: CDR1 MNHEY, CDR2 SVGEGT. The CDR3 has 16 amino acids. V lost 2 bases to trimming and J lost 0 bases, with 8 bases between them. CDR3 loop: CASSYGFSSGANVLTF. For the CDR3, the DNA is TGTGCCAGCAGTTACGGCTTTTCCTCTGGGGCCAACGTCCTGACTTTC.

This clonotype was seen ten or more times. This rearrangement joins TRBV11-2 to TRBJ2-3, with 8 bases identical to TRBD2. Germline assignment: CDR1 SGHAT and CDR2 FQNNGV. The CDR3 extends over 15 amino acids. V trimming: 5 bases; J trimming: 4 bases; junction bases outside the gene matches: 8. Here the CDR3 DNA reads TGTGCCAGCAGCCCCCCGGGACTAGTCTCAGATACGCAGTATTTT. Residues: CASSPPGLVSDTQYF.

The chain employs TRBV2 and TRBJ2-1; TRBD2 matches at 8 bases. The V gene's germline CDR1 is SNHLY and CDR2 FYNNEI. The V gene end was trimmed by 8 bases and the J gene end by 0 bases; junction bases not matched to a gene: 15. The CDR3 covers 18 residues. This CDR3 is CASQKGGLAFSSYNEQFF. CDR3 DNA: TGTGCCAGCCAGAAGGGTGGACTAGCCTTTAGCTCCTACAATGAGCAGTTCTTC. The full variable domain, in which reference TRBV2 and TRBJ2-1 provide the parts outside the CDR3, is EPEVTQTPSHQVTQMGQEVILRCVPISNHLYFYWYRQILGQKVEFLVSFYNNEISEKSEIFDDQFSVERPDGSNFTLKIRSTKLEDSAMYFCASQKGGLAFSSYNEQFFGPGTRLTVL.

This sequence joins TRBV2 and TRBJ2-7; weak D call: TRBD2 (5 bases). The germline CDR1 and CDR2 sequences are SNHLY and FYNNEI. The V gene lost 4 bases and the J gene lost 2 bases, with 15 bases spanning the gap. This CDR3 is built from 15 residues. Here the CDR3 reads CASSVYSGSAYEQYF. CDR3 DNA: TGTGCCAGCAGTGTTTATTCGGGGAGCGCCTACGAGCAGTACTTC. Full variable domain (outside the CDR3, taken from reference TRBV2 and TRBJ2-7): EPEVTQTPSHQVTQMGQEVILRCVPISNHLYFYWYRQILGQKVEFLVSFYNNEISEKSEIFDDQFSVERPDGSNFTLKIRSTKLEDSAMYFCASSVYSGSAYEQYFGPGTRLTVT.

V gene TRBV2 combines with J gene TRBJ2-1; 12 nucleotides align to TRBD2. Germline V gene data show CDR1 as SNHLY and CDR2 as FYNNEI. V lost 2 bases to trimming and J lost 7 bases; unmatched junction nucleotides: 6. The CDR3 has 16 residues. The CDR3 DNA follows: TGTGCCAGCAGTGAATCGGGACTAGCGGGTCTTAATGAGCAGTTCTTC. Protein sequence: CASSESGLAGLNEQFF.

In its sample, this clonotype was seen a few times. The chain carries TRBV6-5 and TRBJ2-5, with D tentatively TRBD1 (6 bases). The V end lost 6 bases, the J end lost 9 bases, and 11 bases lay between the germline ends. The CDR3 spans 11 residues. The V gene's germline CDR1 is MNHEY and CDR2 SVGAGI. The CDR3 sequence: CASRRGFSQYF. CDR3 DNA: TGTGCCAGCAGAAGGGGGTTCTCCCAGTACTTC.

Only one count was recorded for this clonotype. The chain combines TRBV5-4 with TRBJ2-3, with D perhaps TRBD1 (6 bases). Germline V CDR1 and CDR2: SGHNT, YYREEE (reference sequence). Between the trimmed V and J ends, which lost 2 bases and 5 bases, there was a span of 15 bases. CDR3 length: 15 residues. The CDR3, as DNA: TGTGCCAGCAGCTTTATCGCAGGGGAAATAGATACGCAGTATTTT. Translation: CASSFIAGEIDTQYF. Combining the CDR3 with reference TRBV5-4 and TRBJ2-3 gives the whole variable domain ETGVTQSPTHLIKTRGQQVTLRCSSQSGHNTVSWYQQALGQGPQFIFQYYREEENGRGNFPPRFSGLQFPNYSSELNVNALELDDSALYLCASSFIAGEIDTQYFGPGTRLTVL.

CDR3 coding DNA: TGTGCCACCAGCCCCAACCCCACAGCGGCGAACACTGAAGCTTTCTTT. It specifies CATSPNPTAANTEAFF. The chain joins TRBV15 to TRBJ1-1; D call uncertain. This CDR3 comprises 16 residues. V was pared by 5 bases and J by 1 base, with 17 bases between. CDR1 and CDR2 from the germline V gene are LNHNV and YYDKDF (reference sequence).

In this sample, this clonotype turned up a few times. The chain employs TRBV28 and TRBJ1-4, with D possibly matching TRBD1 (5 bases). The V gene lost 8 bases and the J gene lost 6 bases, with 10 bases spanning the gap. This CDR3 region has 12 residues. CDR1 and CDR2 from the germline V gene are MDHEN and SYDVKM. CDR3 DNA: TGTGCCAGCCAGGGTAATCATGAAAAACTGTTTTTT. As protein: CASQGNHEKLFF.

The chain carries TRBV20-1 and TRBJ2-1; no firm D call. Looked up from germline, CDR1 is DFQATT and CDR2 is SNEGSKA (reference sequence). The ends were cut back, 3 bases at V and 5 bases at J, with 20 bases in the middle. CDR3 length: 16 residues. Here the CDR3 DNA reads TGCAGTGCTAGTAGCCCCCACGTACTATCACACAATGAGCAGTTCTTC. Translated, it gives CSASSPHVLSHNEQFF.

There are a few counts of this clonotype. The chain employs TRBV25-1 and TRBJ1-4, with 7 bases fitting TRBD1. This CDR3 region has 14 residues. Germline V lookup: CDR1 MGHDK, CDR2 SYGVNS. V was clipped by 7 bases and J by 3 bases; unmatched bases: 5. The CDR3 DNA sequence: TGTGCCAGCACCATAACAGGGGCTAATGAAAAACTGTTTTTT. Translating gives CASTITGANEKLFF.

This clonotype has only a few counts. The rearrangement links TRBV6-1 to TRBJ2-3, with TRBD2 matching over 8 bases. This CDR3 has 14 amino acids. Trimming at V came to 5 bases and at J to 5 bases, leaving 6 bases not matched to a gene. The germline V gene has CDR1 MNHNS and CDR2 SASEGT. CDR3 in amino acids: CASSTSGRGDTQYF. The CDR3 DNA sequence: TGTGCCAGCAGTACTAGCGGCAGGGGAGATACGCAGTATTTT.

This sequence joins TRBV12-3 or TRBV12-4 and TRBJ2-5, with D hard to call. Trimming removed 5 bases at V and 1 base at J, with 8 bases between. This CDR3 comprises 13 residues. This CDR3 is CASSDTTQETQYF. The CDR3 nucleotides read TGTGCCAGCAGTGATACAACCCAAGAGACCCAGTACTTC.

This clonotype was observed many times. The chain links TRBV7-2 to TRBJ2-1, with D perhaps being TRBD1 or TRBD2 (5 bases each). With 7 bases removed from V and 4 bases from J, the gap between germline ends came to 26 bases. The CDR3 has 18 amino acids. CDR1 and CDR2 (germline): SGHTA, FQGNSA. CDR3: CASILIPGPSSPYNEQFF. CDR3 bases: TGTGCCAGCATCCTGATTCCGGGACCGAGCTCCCCTTACAATGAGCAGTTCTTC.

This rearrangement joins TRBV7-8 to TRBJ2-5; maybe TRBD1 (5 bases). Trimming stripped 0 bases from V and 3 bases from J, with 14 bases between. CDR1 and CDR2 from the germline V gene are SGHVS and FQNEAQ. The length of the CDR3 is 16 residues. The CDR3 DNA reads TGTGCCAGCAGCTTAGCGCAGCAGGGATTGGAAGAGACCCAGTACTTC. This gives the protein CASSLAQQGLEETQYF.

This clonotype was picked up a small number of times. This chain uses TRBV11-2 with TRBJ2-3; D gene ambiguous. CDR1 is SGHAT, CDR2 FQNNGV, per germline. V gave up 1 base and J gave up 7 bases, with 21 bases separating them. This CDR3 comprises 17 residues. The CDR3 sequence: CASSLVPTGGPHHTQYF. DNA for the CDR3: TGTGCCAGCAGCTTAGTCCCGACTGGCGGCCCACACCATACGCAGTATTTT.

Remarks on this clonotype: A junction end diverges from the germline sequence, so it may reflect a read error. The chain links TRBV5-1 to TRBJ2-3; 8 nucleotides line up with TRBD2. The CDR3 spans 14 residues. The germline gives CDR1 SGHRS, CDR2 YFSETQ. CDR3 residues: CAGSKTTSADTQYF. As DNA, the CDR3 is TGCGCCGGCAGCAAAACGACTAGCGCAGATACGCAGTATTTT.

This clonotype was counted at least ten times. This chain joins TRBV7-2 and TRBJ2-1; TRBD2 matches 13 bases. Germline V CDR1 and CDR2: SGHTA, FQGNSA. The CDR3 spans 16 residues. V gave up 5 bases and J gave up 3 bases; unmatched junction bases: 4. The CDR3 reads CASSARTSGGYNEQFF. CDR3 DNA sequence: TGTGCCAGCAGCGCCAGGACTAGCGGGGGCTACAATGAGCAGTTCTTC.

This clonotype was recorded at least ten times. The genes are TRBV7-2 and TRBJ1-4; D unresolved. In germline, CDR1 is SGHTA, CDR2 FQGNSA. Trimming took 5 bases from V and 10 from J, leaving 8 bases between them. The CDR3 spans 11 residues. CDR3 sequence: CASSLVGKLFF. For the CDR3, the DNA is TGTGCCAGCAGCCTAGTGGGAAAACTGTTTTTT.

The table lists this clonotype with a few counts. The chain joins TRBV7-2 to TRBJ2-7; D remains ambiguous. Looked up from germline, CDR1 is SGHTA and CDR2 is FQGNSA. The CDR3 consists of 14 residues. Between the trimmed V and J ends, which lost 2 bases and 1 base, there was a span of 9 bases. The CDR3 DNA follows: TGTGCCAGCAGCTTACGTAGCCGATCCTACGAGCAGTACTTC. It is translated as CASSLRSRSYEQYF.